The next 19 T cell receptor beta chains were all read from a single sample in a study of blood T cell repertoires in COVID-19. Only in-frame clones appear in the TCRdb table, and some are missing; sequencing was by immunoSEQ multiplex PCR. This sample yields about 340,000 clones, of which around nine tenths are seen a single time; about 6.7% belongs to the top ten. The sample taken for sequencing was peripheral blood. The source of these receptors is a woman aged 70 to 79 with COVID-19, enrolled during active disease.

The CDR3 DNA reads TGTGCCAGCAGTGTGACAGTGAGTTACTCTGGAAACACCATATATTTT. Amino acid sequence: CASSVTVSYSGNTIYF. V and J are TRBV2 and TRBJ1-3; D is perhaps TRBD1 (5 bases). Germline lookup yields CDR1 SNHLY and CDR2 FYNNEI. Trimming took off 4 bases at V and 0 bases at J, with 13 bases between the two ends. The CDR3 runs to 16 residues.

The rearrangement joins TRBV10-3 to TRBJ1-1, with 9 bases identical to TRBD1. After removal of 6 bases from V and 4 bases from J, the junction contained 6 bases not matched to a gene. Germline CDR1 is ENHRY and CDR2 is SYGVKD. This CDR3 contains 14 residues. This CDR3 reads CAISTGGPATEAFF. CDR3 bases: TGTGCCATCAGCACAGGGGGCCCTGCCACTGAAGCTTTCTTT.

This clone appeared a few times. This chain joins TRBV4-1 and TRBJ1-2, with D perhaps matching TRBD1 (5 bases). The germline V gene has CDR1 MGHRA and CDR2 YSYEKL. The CDR3 contains 14 residues. Trimming removed 4 bases from V and 9 bases from J, with 18 bases in between. The CDR3 DNA reads as TGCGCCAGCAGCCTTTTGACAGTGGACGGTCGCTACACCTTC. The encoded protein is CASSLLTVDGRYTF.

The rearrangement links TRBV29-1 to TRBJ1-1; the D gene is possibly TRBD1 (5 bases). Per germline, CDR1 SQVTM and CDR2 ANQGSEA. Trimming cost V 6 bases and J 1 base, with 12 bases left between them. This CDR3 comprises 13 residues. The CDR3 spells CSVKDSTNTEAFF. Here the CDR3 DNA reads TGCAGCGTGAAAGACAGTACGAACACTGAAGCTTTCTTT.

The CDR3 loop is CASSFLSTGNYGYTF. The DNA for the CDR3 is TGTGCCAGCAGTTTTCTGAGCACTGGTAACTATGGCTACACCTTC. The chain couples TRBV28 to TRBJ1-2, with D unresolved. V lost 3 bases, J lost 1 base, and 12 bases lay in between. This CDR3 spans 15 amino acids. The V gene's germline CDR1 is MDHEN and CDR2 SYDVKM.

The chain joins TRBV7-9 to TRBJ1-2; TRBD1 matches at 7 bases. There are 12 residues in the CDR3. The germline V gene has CDR1 SEHNR and CDR2 FQNEAQ (reference sequence). V lost 5 bases and J lost 7; bases outside the gene matches: 4. The CDR3 DNA follows: TGTGCCAGCAGCCTCACAGGGGCTGGCTACACCTTC. Translating gives CASSLTGAGYTF. The whole variable domain, remainder taken from reference TRBV7-9 and TRBJ1-2, is DTGVSQNPRHKITKRGQNVTFRCDPISEHNRLYWYRQTLGQGPEFLTYFQNEAQLEKSRLLSDRFSAERPKGSFSTLEIQRTEQGDSAMYLCASSLTGAGYTFGSGTRLTVV.

This clone showed up just once. V is TRBV20-1 and J is TRBJ2-3; possible D gene TRBD2, 6 bases. The length of the CDR3 is 13 residues. V lost 3 bases and J lost 3, with 10 bases in between. From germline, CDR1 is DFQATT and CDR2 SNEGSKA (reference sequence). CDR3 in DNA: TGCAGTGCTAGTAAGGGACTTACAGATACGCAGTATTTT. This sequence encodes CSASKGLTDTQYF.

The table lists this clone with a count of one. V and J are TRBV27 and TRBJ1-2; D remains ambiguous. The CDR3 consists of 13 residues. The V end lost 6 bases, the J end lost 8 bases, and 16 bases lay between the germline ends. Per germline, CDR1 MNHEY and CDR2 SMNVEV (reference sequence). The CDR3: CASRLAGREGYTF. DNA of the CDR3: TGTGCCAGCAGACTGGCGGGGAGGGAAGGCTACACCTTC.

The chain recombines TRBV5-1 with TRBJ1-3; a weak D match, TRBD1 (6 bases). V lost 5 bases and J lost 2, with 20 bases in between. The CDR3 has 17 residues. CDR1 and CDR2 from the germline V gene are SGHRS and YFSETQ. The CDR3 nucleotides read TGCGCCAGCAGTTATAATTACCGGGACAAGACTGGAAACACCATATATTTT. This codes for CASSYNYRDKTGNTIYF.

This clone was recorded a few times. The chain is built from TRBV9 and TRBJ1-2; possible D gene TRBD1, 5 bases. CDR1 and CDR2 (germline): SGDLS, YYNGEE. CDR3 length equals 16 residues. V lost 7 bases to trimming and J lost 1 base, with 20 bases between them. The CDR3 DNA reads as TGTGCCAGCCTCATAGCGGGAGGGGAGATTAACTATGGCTACACCTTC. Translation: CASLIAGGEINYGYTF.

This chain uses TRBV21-1 with TRBJ1-5; the D call of TRBD1 is as the table states it, not checked on the DNA. TRBV21-1 is listed as a pseudogene. This CDR3 spans 16 amino acids. CDR3 sequence: CASSKGDRDCNQPQHF. The CDR3 region has the DNA TGTGCCAGCAGCAAAGGAGACAGGGATTGCAATCAGCCCCAGCATTTT.

The rearrangement links TRBV11-2 to TRBJ2-5, with a tentative D call TRBD2 (6 bases). Germline-derived CDR1 and CDR2 are SGHAT and FQNNGV. CDR3 length equals 14 residues. Trimming took off 5 bases at V and 4 bases at J, with 14 bases between the two ends. CDR3 in amino acids: CASSPRLEGETQYF. Written as DNA, the CDR3 is TGTGCCAGCAGCCCCCGACTGGAGGGAGAGACCCAGTACTTC. Filled out from reference TRBV11-2 and TRBJ2-5, the complete variable domain reads EAGVAQSPRYKIIEKRQSVAFWCNPISGHATLYWYQQILGQGPKLLIQFQNNGVVDDSQLPKDRFSAERLKGVDSTLKIQPAKLEDSAVYLCASSPRLEGETQYFGPGTRLLVL.

A word on this clone: Other DNA sequences in the sample encode the same CDR3. This chain links TRBV28 with TRBJ1-2; no clear D gene. V lost 3 bases and J lost 1, with 9 bases in between. The CDR3 consists of 14 residues. In germline, CDR1 is MDHEN, CDR2 SYDVKM. Here the CDR3 DNA reads TGTGCCAGCAGTTTGGGCCAGCTTAACTATGGCTACACCTTC. This sequence encodes CASSLGQLNYGYTF.

The rearrangement uses TRBV13 and TRBJ2-3, with TRBD2 as a possible D gene (5 bases). The V gene lost 5 bases and the J gene lost 3 bases, with 9 bases spanning the gap. Germline-derived CDR1 and CDR2 are PRHDT and FYEKMQ (reference sequence). The CDR3 covers 13 residues. The DNA for the CDR3 is TGTGCCAGCAGCGCCCCGGGGACAGATACGCAGTATTTT. Its translation: CASSAPGTDTQYF.

CDR3 sequence (DNA): TGTGCTAGTGGGGGGCTCGCTTTCACCACCGGGGAGCTGTTTTTT. The encoded protein is CASGGLAFTTGELFF. The chain is built from TRBV12-5 and TRBJ2-2; possible D gene TRBD1, 5 bases. Germline CDR1 LGHNT, CDR2 FRNRAP. V dropped 6 bases and J dropped 4 bases, with 15 bases sitting between them. This CDR3 region has 15 residues. Supplemented by reference TRBV12-5 and TRBJ2-2, the full variable domain reads DARVTQTPRHKVTEMGQEVTMRCQPILGHNTVFWYRQTMMQGLELLAYFRNRAPLDDSGMPKDRFSAEMPDATLATLKIQPSEPRDSAVYFCASGGLAFTTGELFFGEGSRLTVL.

The chain employs TRBV24-1 and TRBJ2-7; TRBD1 aligns across 8 bases. This CDR3 region has 11 residues. V gave up 9 bases and J gave up 4 bases; unmatched junction bases: 1. The germline V gene has CDR1 KGHDR and CDR2 SFDVKD. In DNA, the CDR3 is TGTGCCACCGGGACAGGATACGAGCAGTACTTC. Amino acids: CATGTGYEQYF.

This clone was recorded once. This chain joins TRBV24-1 and TRBJ2-7; possible D gene TRBD1, 6 bases. Germline V gene lookup returns CDR1 KGHDR and CDR2 SFDVKD. Trimming removed 0 bases at V and 5 bases at J, with 13 bases between. The length of the CDR3 is 15 residues. In DNA form, the CDR3 reads TGTGCCACCAGTGATTTGGGCCAGGGGTTCCACGAGCAGTACTTC. Translation gives CATSDLGQGFHEQYF.

The rearrangement joins TRBV28 to TRBJ1-2; 9 bases align to TRBD1. V lost 10 bases, J lost 5 bases, and 5 bases stayed unmatched. The CDR3 is made up of 12 amino acids. Per the germline V gene, CDR1 is MDHEN and CDR2 is SYDVKM. The CDR3 loop reads CATQGQGYGYTF. The CDR3 bases are TGTGCCACCCAGGGACAGGGATATGGCTACACCTTC.

This clone was picked up a small number of times. V gene TRBV4-2 combines with J gene TRBJ1-1, with D unclear. The V and J ends lost 3 bases and 4 bases respectively, with 15 bases between them. Germline CDR1 reads LGHNA; CDR2 reads YNFKEQ. The CDR3 runs 15 residues. The CDR3 reads CASSQETAAGTEAFF. The CDR3 DNA sequence: TGTGCCAGCAGCCAGGAGACCGCCGCGGGCACTGAAGCTTTCTTT.